Below are 24 T cell receptor beta chains sequenced from a single sample in a study of cytomegalovirus exposure and HLA in healthy donors. The repertoire was sequenced with immunoSEQ multiplex PCR; TCRdb's copy has only in-frame clones and lacks some. Of some 200,000 clones listed, 84% are singletons. Source material: PBMCs. All receptors derive from a woman between 18 and 29 years old in good health and CMV-seropositive.

The CDR3 region is CASSPRLADDTQYF. The CDR3 bases are TGTGCCAGCAGCCCCCGACTAGCAGATGATACGCAGTATTTT. The V gene is TRBV5-4, the J gene TRBJ2-3; 7 nucleotides agree with TRBD2. V lost 4 bases and J lost 6; bases outside the gene matches: 8. The CDR3 runs to 14 residues. Germline CDR1 and CDR2: SGHNT and YYREEE (reference sequence).

The chain carries TRBV10-1 and TRBJ2-7; maybe TRBD2 (5 bases). The CDR3 is 14 amino acids. Germline V lookup: CDR1 WNHNN, CDR2 SYGVQD (reference sequence). V shed 2 bases and J shed 5 bases, with 13 bases lying between them. The CDR3 reads CASSEASWQDEQYF. The CDR3 region has the DNA TGCGCCAGCAGTGAGGCTAGCTGGCAGGACGAGCAGTACTTC.

The V and J genes are TRBV7-2 and TRBJ2-3; tentative D call: TRBD2 (6 bases). Germline CDR1 SGHTA, CDR2 FQGNSA. Trimming cost V 1 base and J 6 bases, with 23 bases left between them. The CDR3 is made up of 18 amino acids. CDR3 sequence: CASSLDGNYRTIPDTQYF. Written as DNA, the CDR3 is TGTGCCAGCAGCTTAGACGGAAATTATAGGACTATCCCGGATACGCAGTATTTT.

This clone was observed once. The rearrangement uses TRBV7-3 and TRBJ1-6, with D maybe TRBD1 (6 bases). V gave up 6 bases and J gave up 10 bases, with 19 bases separating them. The CDR3 consists of 15 residues. CDR1 is SGHTA, CDR2 FQGTGA, per germline. The CDR3 protein is CASSPRGGGHSPLHF. The DNA for the CDR3 is TGTGCCAGCAGTCCTCGGGGGGGCGGCCACTCACCCCTCCACTTT.

The sample holds one count of this clone. The chain combines TRBV18 with TRBJ2-1; possible D gene TRBD2, 5 bases. CDR3 length: 14 amino acids. The germline V gene encodes CDR1 KGHSH and CDR2 LQKENI. V was shortened by 0 bases and J by 10 bases, with 13 bases between the two germline ends. CDR3 DNA sequence: TGTGCCAGCTCACCACCCTCTAGCAGAGGGGAGCAGTTCTTC. This encodes CASSPPSSRGEQFF.

The V call is TRBV25-1, the J call TRBJ2-3; perhaps TRBD2 as D (5 bases). The CDR3 consists of 14 residues. Between the trimmed V and J ends, which lost 4 bases and 5 bases, there was a span of 13 bases. The germline V gene has CDR1 MGHDK and CDR2 SYGVNS. CDR3 DNA: TGTGCCAGCAGTGGGACCCTCGCGGGAGATACGCAGTATTTT. This encodes CASSGTLAGDTQYF.

The chain is built from TRBV5-8 and TRBJ2-1, with D possibly being TRBD2 (5 bases). The CDR3 covers 16 residues. Trimming pared 0 bases from V and 0 bases from J, leaving 10 bases between. The germline V gene has CDR1 SGHTS and CDR2 YDEGEE. The CDR3 loop is CASSLGGSSSYNEQFF. In nucleotides, the CDR3 is TGTGCCAGCAGCTTGGGCGGGTCCTCCTCCTACAATGAGCAGTTCTTC.

The J gene is TRBJ2-7, the V gene TRBV15; 11 positions match TRBD1. J gave up 2 bases and V 1 base, and 1 base lay outside the gene matches. Germline values: CDR1 LNHNV, CDR2 YYDKDF (reference sequence). The CDR3 is 15 residues long. The CDR3 DNA reads as TGTGCCACCAGCAGAGCGGACAGGGGGCCCTACGAGCAGTACTTC. Amino acid sequence: CATSRADRGPYEQYF. Together with reference TRBV15 and TRBJ2-7, the CDR3 gives the full variable domain: DAMVIQNPRYQVTQFGKPVTLSCSQTLNHNVMYWYQQKSSQAPKLLFHYYDKDFNNEADTPDNFQSRRPNTSFCFLDIRSPGLGDTAMYLCATSRADRGPYEQYFGPGTRLTVT.

The chain carries TRBV11-2 and TRBJ2-3, with a tentative D call TRBD1 (7 bases). CDR1 is SGHAT, CDR2 FQNNGV, per germline. This CDR3 region has 15 residues. Trimming pared 3 bases from V and 5 bases from J, leaving 15 bases between. The CDR3: CASSLAQGGLDTQYF. For the CDR3, the DNA is TGTGCCAGCAGCTTGGCTCAGGGGGGCCTAGATACGCAGTATTTT.

This clone was seen a few times. The sample has other DNA sequences that encode this CDR3 too. V and J are TRBV11-2 and TRBJ1-2, with 7 nucleotides matching TRBD1. The J segment lost 2 bases and the V segment lost 5 bases, leaving 2 bases of the junction unmatched. The CDR3 runs to 13 residues. Germline loops: CDR1 SGHAT, CDR2 FQNNGV. DNA of the CDR3: TGTGCCAGCAGCCCGACAGGGAACTATGGCTACACCTTC. Translating gives CASSPTGNYGYTF.

This chain joins TRBV21-1 and TRBJ2-7; the table's D call of TRBD1 was not tested on the DNA. TRBV21-1 is recorded as a pseudogene. The CDR3 has 15 residues. The CDR3 DNA is TGTGCCAGCAGCAACCGGGACAGGGTTAACTGCGAGCAGTACTTC. Translated: CASSNRDRVNCEQYF.

V is TRBV29-1 and J is TRBJ2-5, with unresolved D. The germline gives CDR1 SQVTM, CDR2 ANQGSEA. The length of the CDR3 is 14 residues. Trimming took 0 bases from V and 2 from J, leaving 10 bases between them. In DNA form, the CDR3 reads TGCAGCGTTGAAGAGCCCCCGAGGCAAGAGACCCAGTACTTC. As protein: CSVEEPPRQETQYF.

As regards this clone: This may be a read error, as it is one base from a much larger clone. The chain uses TRBV15 and TRBJ1-3; a weak D match, TRBD1 (5 bases). The V gene lost 2 bases and the J gene lost 2 bases, with 7 bases spanning the gap. CDR3 length: 14 residues. Germline CDR1 reads LNHNV; CDR2 reads YYDKDF (reference sequence). The CDR3 here is CATSRWGAGNTIYF. The CDR3 DNA is TGTGCCACCAGCAGATGGGGGGCTGGAAACACCATATATTTT.

J is TRBJ2-5 and V is TRBV7-8, with D possibly TRBD2 on 5 matching bases. The CDR3 loop spans 14 amino acids. V was shortened by 8 bases and J by 4 bases, with 17 bases between the two germline ends. Germline lookup yields CDR1 SGHVS and CDR2 FQNEAQ. CDR3 region: CASSARAVGETQYF. The CDR3 coding sequence is TGTGCCAGCTCAGCGAGGGCGGTGGGAGAGACCCAGTACTTC.

The table lists this clone with a count of one. J is TRBJ2-2 and V is TRBV2; D may be TRBD2 (6 bases). The germline V and J ends were trimmed by 6 bases and 5 bases, with 10 bases remaining between them. CDR1 and CDR2 (germline): SNHLY, FYNNEI. The CDR3 contains 13 residues. This CDR3 reads CASRGGFTGELFF. CDR3 nucleotide sequence: TGTGCCAGCAGGGGGGGATTTACCGGGGAGCTGTTTTTT.

J is TRBJ2-3 and V is TRBV4-2, with TRBD2 matching over 12 bases. CDR1 is LGHNA and CDR2 is YNFKEQ in the germline V gene. The CDR3 is 17 amino acids. The trim removed 1 base at V and 3 bases at J, leaving 5 bases unmatched. The CDR3 region is CASSQGASGGATDTQYF. CDR3 DNA: TGTGCCAGCAGCCAAGGGGCTAGCGGGGGGGCAACAGATACGCAGTATTTT.

The chain joins TRBV2 to TRBJ2-3; 9 bases are a match to TRBD1. CDR1 and CDR2 from the germline V gene are SNHLY and FYNNEI. Trimming removed 3 bases from V and 2 bases from J; junction bases left unmatched: 15. The length of the CDR3 is 19 residues. The CDR3 loop reads CASSDIRGRQGEVTDTQYF. CDR3 DNA: TGTGCCAGCAGTGACATCCGGGGCCGACAGGGGGAGGTCACAGATACGCAGTATTTT. The full variable domain, rest sourced from reference TRBV2 and TRBJ2-3, is EPEVTQTPSHQVTQMGQEVILRCVPISNHLYFYWYRQILGQKVEFLVSFYNNEISEKSEIFDDQFSVERPDGSNFTLKIRSTKLEDSAMYFCASSDIRGRQGEVTDTQYFGPGTRLTVL.

Regarding this clone: Within the sample, other DNA sequences also encode this same CDR3. The V gene is TRBV5-1, the J gene TRBJ1-5; D is ambiguous. V lost 0 bases and J lost 7, with 8 bases in between. The CDR3 totals 13 residues. Germline CDR1 reads SGHRS; CDR2 reads YFSETQ. The CDR3 is CASSLGPGQPQHF. The CDR3 region has the DNA TGCGCCAGCAGCTTGGGTCCAGGCCAGCCCCAGCATTTT.

The chain's CDR3 is CASSPITGDGYTF. The CDR3 region has the DNA TGTGCCAGTAGTCCGATCACAGGGGATGGCTACACCTTC. This chain joins TRBV19 and TRBJ1-2, with 7 bases lining up with TRBD1. In germline, CDR1 is LNHDA, CDR2 SQIVND (reference sequence). Trimming removed 5 bases from V and 6 bases from J; junction bases left unmatched: 6. The CDR3 loop spans 13 amino acids.

The chain links TRBV2 to TRBJ2-1; D perhaps matches TRBD2 (5 bases). The germline CDR1 and CDR2 sequences are SNHLY and FYNNEI. This CDR3 has 14 residues. Trimming took off 7 bases at V and 3 bases at J, with 13 bases between the two ends. For the CDR3, the DNA is TGTGCCAGCATTAGCGTTTCGGGCTACAATGAGCAGTTCTTC. Residues: CASISVSGYNEQFF.

The chain has TRBV2 and TRBJ1-4; TRBD1 might be the D (6 bases). V lost 4 bases, J lost 6 bases, and 12 bases lay in between. The CDR3 totals 14 residues. Germline CDR1 is SNHLY and CDR2 is FYNNEI. The CDR3 protein is CASSALGQHEKLFF. In nucleotides, the CDR3 is TGTGCCAGCAGTGCCCTGGGACAACATGAAAAACTGTTTTTT.

This clone was recorded once. V usage is TRBV20-1 and J usage is TRBJ2-3, with D possibly TRBD1 on 5 matching bases. V dropped 5 bases and J dropped 8 bases, with 11 bases sitting between them. CDR3 size: 11 residues. Germline V gene lookup returns CDR1 DFQATT and CDR2 SNEGSKA (reference sequence). The CDR3 nucleotides read TGCAGTGCTTGGAGTCAGGGTACGCAGTATTTT. The encoded protein is CSAWSQGTQYF.

The J gene is TRBJ2-2, the V gene TRBV9; TRBD2 matches at 13 bases. Germline V gives CDR1 SGDLS, CDR2 YYNGEE. After removal of 0 bases from V and 1 base from J, the junction contained 9 bases not matched to a gene. The CDR3 is 20 amino acids. The CDR3 reads CASSVDMRLAGGGNTGELFF. CDR3 sequence (DNA): TGTGCCAGCAGCGTAGATATGAGACTAGCGGGGGGCGGGAACACCGGGGAGCTGTTTTTT. Full variable domain (rest looked up from reference TRBV9 and TRBJ2-2): DSGVTQTPKHLITATGQRVTLRCSPRSGDLSVYWYQQSLDQGLQFLIQYYNGEERAKGNILERFSAQQFPDLHSELNLSSLELGDSALYFCASSVDMRLAGGGNTGELFFGEGSRLTVL.

This clone was counted a few times. The chain uses TRBV7-9 and TRBJ2-2; D gene uncertain. Germline CDR1 and CDR2: SEHNR and FQNEAQ (reference sequence). CDR3 length: 15 residues. Trimming pared 3 bases from V and 0 bases from J, leaving 8 bases between. CDR3 sequence: CASSFLAPNTGELFF. The CDR3 nucleotides read TGTGCCAGCAGCTTTTTGGCCCCGAACACCGGGGAGCTGTTTTTT.